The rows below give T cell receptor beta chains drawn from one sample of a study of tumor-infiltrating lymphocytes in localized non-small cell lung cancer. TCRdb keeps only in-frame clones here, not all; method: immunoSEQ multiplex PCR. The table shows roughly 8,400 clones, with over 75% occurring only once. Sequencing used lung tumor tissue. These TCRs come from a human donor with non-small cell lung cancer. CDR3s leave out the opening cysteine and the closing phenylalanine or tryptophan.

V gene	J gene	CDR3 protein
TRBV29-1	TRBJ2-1	SVEWRDRSYNEQF
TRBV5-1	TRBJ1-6	ASSLGTGVLSPLH
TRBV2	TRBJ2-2	ASYPLAGGDGELF
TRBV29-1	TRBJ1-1	SVETGSNTEAF
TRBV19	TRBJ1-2	ASTLTGGSGYT
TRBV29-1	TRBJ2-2	SVRGPTGELF
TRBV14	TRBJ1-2	ASSVGQGRDGYT
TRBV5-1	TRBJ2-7	ASSLASSGYEQY
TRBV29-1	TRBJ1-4	SISSGVFGTNEKLF
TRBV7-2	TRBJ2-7	ASSFASGRSYEQY
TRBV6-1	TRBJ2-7	ASSEWRDAYEQY
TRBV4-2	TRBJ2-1	ASSQRLPDRTTYNEQF
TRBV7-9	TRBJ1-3	ASRPSSSGNTIY
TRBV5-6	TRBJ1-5	ASSRGDDQPQH
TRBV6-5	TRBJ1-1	ASRGGTGNTEAF
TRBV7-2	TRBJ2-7	ASSLYGRPEQY
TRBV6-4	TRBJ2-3	ASSQDSGGDTQY
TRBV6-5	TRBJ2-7	ASSYSLAGVNEQY
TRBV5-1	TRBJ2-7	ASSIDTAREQY
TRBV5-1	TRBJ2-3	ASSGQNQAADTQY
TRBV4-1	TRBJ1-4	ASSQGTGDEKLF
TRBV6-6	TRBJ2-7	ASSSERGAEQY
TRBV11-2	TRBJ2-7	ASSLDRSSGTGGYEQY
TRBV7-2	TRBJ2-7	ASSFSGGGTYEQY
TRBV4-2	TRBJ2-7	ASSQEERDGTYEQY
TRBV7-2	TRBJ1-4	ASSLVWGPNEKLF
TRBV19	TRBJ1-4	ASGGVSGGNEKLF
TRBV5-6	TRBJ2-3	ASSLGGSTDTQY
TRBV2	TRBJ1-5	ASSPGTARNQPQH
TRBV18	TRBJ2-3	ASSPPHTGLVATDTQY
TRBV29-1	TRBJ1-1	SVFRTGVMNTEAF
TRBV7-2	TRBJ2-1	ASSLEKANEQF
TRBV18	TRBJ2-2	ASSLYGTSGVEELF
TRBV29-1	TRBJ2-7	SARGSYEQY
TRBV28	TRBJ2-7	ASSPLGGSVYEQY
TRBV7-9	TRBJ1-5	ASADSRGPQH
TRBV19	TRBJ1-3	ASSMTGEAGNTIY
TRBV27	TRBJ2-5	ASSLYPPAQTTQY
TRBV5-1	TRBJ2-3	ASSLELAGSTDTQY
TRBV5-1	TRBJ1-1	ASSLGRGDTEAF
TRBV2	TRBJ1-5	ASSEARQPQH
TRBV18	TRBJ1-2	ASSLDRGHYGYT
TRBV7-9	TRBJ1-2	ASSLEQGNGYT
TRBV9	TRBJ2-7	ASSVGQDSAHEQY
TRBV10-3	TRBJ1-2	AISERGSSNYGYT
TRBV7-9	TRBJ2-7	ASSPPSGDYEQY
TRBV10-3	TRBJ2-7	AISPGTSGYEQY
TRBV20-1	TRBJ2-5	SSTRGETQY
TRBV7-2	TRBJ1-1	ASSRVQGRTEAF
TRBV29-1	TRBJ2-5	SVGSRQTQETQY
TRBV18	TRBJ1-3	ASSPDLSVSGNTIY
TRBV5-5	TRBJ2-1	ASSSGPGQQF
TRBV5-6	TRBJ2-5	ASSTPGQGKETQY